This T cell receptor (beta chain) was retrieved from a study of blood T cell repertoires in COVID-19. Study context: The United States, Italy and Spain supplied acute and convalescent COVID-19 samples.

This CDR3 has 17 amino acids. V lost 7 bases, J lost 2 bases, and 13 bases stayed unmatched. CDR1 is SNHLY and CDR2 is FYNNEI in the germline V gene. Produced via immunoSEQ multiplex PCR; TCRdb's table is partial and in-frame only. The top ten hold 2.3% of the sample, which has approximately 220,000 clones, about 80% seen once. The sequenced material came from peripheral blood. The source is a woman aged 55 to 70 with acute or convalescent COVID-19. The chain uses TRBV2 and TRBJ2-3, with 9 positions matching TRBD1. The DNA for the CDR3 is TGTGCCAGCAAGGTACTAAAAGGACAGGGGTACACAGATACGCAGTATTTT. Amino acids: CASKVLKGQGYTDTQYF.